This TCR beta chain is from a study of cytomegalovirus exposure and HLA in healthy donors. The study ran its PCR with 60 Vbeta and 13 Jbeta primers. Clones were read by immunoSEQ multiplex PCR, and TCRdb kept only the in-frame ones, dropping some. The data contain 45,000 to 70,000 clones, about 82% of them singletons. Looked up from germline, CDR1 is LGHNA and CDR2 is YSLEER. Between the trimmed V and J ends, which lost 2 bases and 4 bases, there was a span of 5 bases. There are 13 residues in the CDR3. In the case of this clone: The antigen is unknown.

Findings and limits, study-wide: Earlier results showed most TCR beta V segments being productive about 90% or about 30% of the time.

The TCR originated in a young man in good health and CMV-seronegative. The chain recombines TRBV4-3 with TRBJ2-2; D gene uncertain. Input material: PBMCs. CDR3 nucleotides: TGCGCCAGCAGCCAATTGGCCACCGGGGAGCTGTTTTTT. This translates into CASSQLATGELFF.